Listed below are T cell receptor beta chains from one sample, sequenced in a study of a mutant IDH1 vaccine in newly diagnosed glioma. Sequenced by immunoSEQ multiplex PCR; TCRdb stores in-frame clones only, minus some. The repertoire holds about 16,000 clones, with just under 97% as singletons. The sample here was peripheral blood mononuclear cells (PBMCs), taken from a glioma patient treated with radiotherapy, temozolomide or both. The receptors were gathered from a woman aged 18-35 years with glioma. Some clones in this sample may be carry-over from other donors' samples. Both conserved end residues are part of each CDR3. A D gene is named only where the DNA matches it firmly. Clone size is given for some rows only: seen once, a few or many times, or a class if the clone is expanded.

>NA|TRBV6-4|NA|TRBJ2-2
TGTGCCAGCGGGGAGTCTACTACCGGGGAGCTGTTTTTT
CASGESTTGELFF
>TRBD2|TRBV28|NA|TRBJ2-1
TGTGCCAGCAGTTCTGGACTAGCGCTACATACCTACAATGAGCAGTTCTTC
CASSSGLALHTYNEQFF
>NA|TRBV20-1|NA|TRBJ2-1
TGCAGTGCTAACCGCTACAATGAGCAGTTCTTC
CSANRYNEQFF
>TRBD2|TRBV11-3|NA|TRBJ2-1
TGTGCCAGCACCGAGCGGCGGGGGGTTTACAATGAGCAGTTCTTC
CASTERRGVYNEQFF
>NA|TRBV19|NA|TRBJ2-7
TGTGCCACTCGCCAAGCAGGGGATTCCTACGAGCAGTACTTC
CATRQAGDSYEQYF
>NA|TRBV7-2|NA|TRBJ1-1
TGTGCCAGCAGCCCACTGATGAACACTGAAGCTTTCTTT
CASSPLMNTEAFF
>TRBD2|TRBV28|NA|TRBJ2-3
TGTGCCAGCAGTCTCCTCGGACTAGCGAAAGATACGCAGTATTTT
CASSLLGLAKDTQYF
>TRBD1|TRBV7-8|NA|TRBJ2-5
TGTGCCAGCAGCTTAGAAGGGGGCTGGGGCCAAGAGACCCAGTACTTC
CASSLEGGWGQETQYF
>TRBD2|TRBV30|NA|TRBJ2-3
TGTGCCTGGAGTCCTTTAGCGGGGGCCACAGATACGCAGTATTTT
CAWSPLAGATDTQYF
>NA|TRBV2|NA|TRBJ1-3
TGTGCCAGCAGTGAACCCAGAGCTGGAAACACCATATATTTT
CASSEPRAGNTIYF
>NA|TRBV4-1|NA|TRBJ2-6
TGCGCCAGCAGCCCAGGACCCTCTGGGGCCAACGTCCTGACTTTC
CASSPGPSGANVLTF
>TRBD1|TRBV16|NA|TRBJ1-1
TGTGCCAGCAGCCAACGACAGGGTTTAACTGAAGCTTTCTTT
CASSQRQGLTEAFF
>NA|TRBV18|NA|TRBJ1-1
TGTGCCAGCTCACGCACGGTGGGCGTCAGGTTCACTGAAGCTTTCTTT
CASSRTVGVRFTEAFF
>NA|TRBV2|NA|TRBJ1-1
TGTGCCAGCAGTTCAGGTGATGACACTGAAGCTTTCTTT
CASSSGDDTEAFF
>TRBD2|TRBV5-1|NA|TRBJ2-5
TGCGCCAGCAGCGTGGGACTAGCGGGAGAGACCCAGTACTTC
CASSVGLAGETQYF
>NA|TRBV19|NA|TRBJ2-7
TGTGCCACTTCAAAAACAGGTATCCAGGGAGACGAGCAGTACTTC
CATSKTGIQGDEQYF
>NA|TRBV14|once|TRBJ1-2
TGTGCCAGCAGCCAAGCGAGGGGGGACTATGGCTACACCTTC
CASSQARGDYGYTF